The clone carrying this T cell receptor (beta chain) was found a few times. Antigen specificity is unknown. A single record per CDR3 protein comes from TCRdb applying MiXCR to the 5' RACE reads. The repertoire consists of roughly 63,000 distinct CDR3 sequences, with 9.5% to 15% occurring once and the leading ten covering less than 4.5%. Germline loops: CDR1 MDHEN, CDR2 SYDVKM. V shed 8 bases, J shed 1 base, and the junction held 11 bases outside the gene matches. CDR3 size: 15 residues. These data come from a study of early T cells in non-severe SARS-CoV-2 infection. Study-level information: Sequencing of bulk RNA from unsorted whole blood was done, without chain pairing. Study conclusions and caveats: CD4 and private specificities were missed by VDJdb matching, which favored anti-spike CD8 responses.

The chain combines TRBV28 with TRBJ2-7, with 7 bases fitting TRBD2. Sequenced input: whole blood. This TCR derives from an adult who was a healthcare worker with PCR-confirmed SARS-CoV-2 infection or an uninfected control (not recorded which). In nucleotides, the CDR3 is TGTGCCAGCTTTCCGGGGGGTACCCTATCCTACGAGCAGTACTTC. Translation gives CASFPGGTLSYEQYF.